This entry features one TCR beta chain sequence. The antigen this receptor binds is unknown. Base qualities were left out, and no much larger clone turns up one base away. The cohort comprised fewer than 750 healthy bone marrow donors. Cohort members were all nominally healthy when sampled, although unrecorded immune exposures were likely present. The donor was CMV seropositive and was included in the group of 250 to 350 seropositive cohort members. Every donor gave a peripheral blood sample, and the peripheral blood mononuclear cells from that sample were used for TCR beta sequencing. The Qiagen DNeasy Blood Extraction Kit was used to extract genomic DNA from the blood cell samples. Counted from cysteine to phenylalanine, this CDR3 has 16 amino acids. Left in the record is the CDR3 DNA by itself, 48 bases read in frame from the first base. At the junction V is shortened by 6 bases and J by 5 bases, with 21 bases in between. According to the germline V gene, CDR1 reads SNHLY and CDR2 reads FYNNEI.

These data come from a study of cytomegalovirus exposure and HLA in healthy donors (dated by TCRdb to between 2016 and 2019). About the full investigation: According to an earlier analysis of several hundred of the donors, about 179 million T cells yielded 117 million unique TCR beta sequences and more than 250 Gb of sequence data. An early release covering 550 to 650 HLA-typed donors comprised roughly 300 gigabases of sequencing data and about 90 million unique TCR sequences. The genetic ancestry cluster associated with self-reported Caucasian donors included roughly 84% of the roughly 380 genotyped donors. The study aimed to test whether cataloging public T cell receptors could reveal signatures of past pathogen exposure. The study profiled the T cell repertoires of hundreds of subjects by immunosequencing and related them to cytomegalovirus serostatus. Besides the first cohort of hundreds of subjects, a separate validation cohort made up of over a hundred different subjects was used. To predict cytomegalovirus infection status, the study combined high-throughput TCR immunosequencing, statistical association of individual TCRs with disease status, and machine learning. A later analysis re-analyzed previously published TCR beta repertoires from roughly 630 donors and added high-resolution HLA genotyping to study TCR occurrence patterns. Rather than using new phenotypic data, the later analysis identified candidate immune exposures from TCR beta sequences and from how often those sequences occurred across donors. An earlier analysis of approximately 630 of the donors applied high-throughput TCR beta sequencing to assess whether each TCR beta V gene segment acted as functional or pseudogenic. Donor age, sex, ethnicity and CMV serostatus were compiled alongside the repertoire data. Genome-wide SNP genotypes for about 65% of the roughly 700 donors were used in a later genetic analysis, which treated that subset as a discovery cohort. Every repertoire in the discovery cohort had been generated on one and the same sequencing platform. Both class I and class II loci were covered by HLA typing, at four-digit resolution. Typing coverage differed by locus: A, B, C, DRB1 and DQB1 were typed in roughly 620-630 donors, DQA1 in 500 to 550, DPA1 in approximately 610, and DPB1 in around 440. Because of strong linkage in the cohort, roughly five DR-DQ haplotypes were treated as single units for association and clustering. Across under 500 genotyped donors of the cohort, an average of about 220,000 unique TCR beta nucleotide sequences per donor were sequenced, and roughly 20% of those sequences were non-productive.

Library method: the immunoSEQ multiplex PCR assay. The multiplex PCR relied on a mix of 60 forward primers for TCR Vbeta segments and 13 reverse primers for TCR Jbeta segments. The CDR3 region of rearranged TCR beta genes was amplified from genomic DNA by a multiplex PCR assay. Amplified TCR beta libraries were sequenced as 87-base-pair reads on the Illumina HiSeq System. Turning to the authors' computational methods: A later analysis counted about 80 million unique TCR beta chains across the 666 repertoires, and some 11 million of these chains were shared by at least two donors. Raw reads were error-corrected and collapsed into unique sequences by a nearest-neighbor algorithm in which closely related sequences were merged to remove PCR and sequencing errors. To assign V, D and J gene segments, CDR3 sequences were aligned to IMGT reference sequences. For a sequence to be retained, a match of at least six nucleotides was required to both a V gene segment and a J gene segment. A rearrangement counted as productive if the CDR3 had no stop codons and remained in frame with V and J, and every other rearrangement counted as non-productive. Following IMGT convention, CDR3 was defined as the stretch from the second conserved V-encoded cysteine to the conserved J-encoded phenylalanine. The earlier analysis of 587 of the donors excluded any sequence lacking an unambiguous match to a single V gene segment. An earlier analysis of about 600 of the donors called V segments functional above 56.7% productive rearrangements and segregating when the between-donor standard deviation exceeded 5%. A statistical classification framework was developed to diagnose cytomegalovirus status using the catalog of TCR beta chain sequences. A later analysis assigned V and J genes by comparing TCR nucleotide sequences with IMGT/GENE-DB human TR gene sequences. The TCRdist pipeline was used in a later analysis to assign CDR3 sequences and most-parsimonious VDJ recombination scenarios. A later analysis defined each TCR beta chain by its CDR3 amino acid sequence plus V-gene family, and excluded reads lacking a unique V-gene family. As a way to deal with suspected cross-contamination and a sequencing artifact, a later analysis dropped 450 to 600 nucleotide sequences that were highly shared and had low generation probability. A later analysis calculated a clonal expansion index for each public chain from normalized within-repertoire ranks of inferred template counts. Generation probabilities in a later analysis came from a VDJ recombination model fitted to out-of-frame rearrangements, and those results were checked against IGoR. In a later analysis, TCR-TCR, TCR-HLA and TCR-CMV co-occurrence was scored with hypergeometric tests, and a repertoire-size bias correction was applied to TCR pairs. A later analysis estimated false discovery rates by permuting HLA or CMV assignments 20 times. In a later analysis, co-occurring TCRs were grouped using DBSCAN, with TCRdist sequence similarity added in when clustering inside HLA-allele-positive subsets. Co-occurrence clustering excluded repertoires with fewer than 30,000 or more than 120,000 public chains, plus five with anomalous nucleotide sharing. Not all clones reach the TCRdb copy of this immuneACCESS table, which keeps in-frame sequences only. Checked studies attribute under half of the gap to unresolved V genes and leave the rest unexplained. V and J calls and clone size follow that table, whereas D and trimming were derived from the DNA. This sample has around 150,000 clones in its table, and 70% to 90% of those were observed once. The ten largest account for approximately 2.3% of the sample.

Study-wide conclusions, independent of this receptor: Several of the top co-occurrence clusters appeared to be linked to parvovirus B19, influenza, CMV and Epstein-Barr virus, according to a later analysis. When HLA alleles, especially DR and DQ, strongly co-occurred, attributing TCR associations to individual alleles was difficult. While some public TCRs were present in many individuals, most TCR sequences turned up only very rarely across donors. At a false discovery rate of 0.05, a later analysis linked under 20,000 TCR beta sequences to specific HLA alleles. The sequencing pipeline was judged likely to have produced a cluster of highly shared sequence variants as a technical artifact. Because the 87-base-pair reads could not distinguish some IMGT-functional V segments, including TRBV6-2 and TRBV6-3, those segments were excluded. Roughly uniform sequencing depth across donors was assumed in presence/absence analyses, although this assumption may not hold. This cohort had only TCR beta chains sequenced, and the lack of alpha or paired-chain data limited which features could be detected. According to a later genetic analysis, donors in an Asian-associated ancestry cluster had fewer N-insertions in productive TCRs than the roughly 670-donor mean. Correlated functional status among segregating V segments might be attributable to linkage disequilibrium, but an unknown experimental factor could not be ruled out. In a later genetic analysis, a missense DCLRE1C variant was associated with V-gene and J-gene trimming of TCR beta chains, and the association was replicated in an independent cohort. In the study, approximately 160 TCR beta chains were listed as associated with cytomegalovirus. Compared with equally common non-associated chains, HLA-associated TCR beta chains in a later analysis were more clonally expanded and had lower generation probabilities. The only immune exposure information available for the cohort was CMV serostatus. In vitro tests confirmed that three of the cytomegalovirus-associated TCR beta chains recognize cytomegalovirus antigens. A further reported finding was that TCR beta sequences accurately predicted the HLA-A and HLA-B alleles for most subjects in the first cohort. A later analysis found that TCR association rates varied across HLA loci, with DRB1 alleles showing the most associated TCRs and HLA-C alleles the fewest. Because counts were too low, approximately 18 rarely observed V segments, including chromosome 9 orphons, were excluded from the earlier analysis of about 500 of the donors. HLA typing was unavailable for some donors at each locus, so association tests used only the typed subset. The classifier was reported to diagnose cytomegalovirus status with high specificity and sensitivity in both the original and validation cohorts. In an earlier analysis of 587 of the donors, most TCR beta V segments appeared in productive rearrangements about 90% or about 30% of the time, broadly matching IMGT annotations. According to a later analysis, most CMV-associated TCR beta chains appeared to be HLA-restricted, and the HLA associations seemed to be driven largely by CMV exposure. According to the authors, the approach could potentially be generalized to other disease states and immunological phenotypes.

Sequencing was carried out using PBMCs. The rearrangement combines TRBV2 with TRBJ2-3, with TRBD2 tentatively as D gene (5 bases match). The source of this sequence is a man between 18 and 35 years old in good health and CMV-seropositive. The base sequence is TGTGCCAGCAGGGGCGGTAAGGGAGTAGACGGAGATACGCAGTATTTT. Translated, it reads CASRGGKGVDGDTQYF.